This T cell receptor beta chain was sequenced in a study of T cells after yellow fever vaccination. From germline, CDR1 is MNHEY and CDR2 SMNVEV (reference sequence). This CDR3 is built from 16 residues. The V and J ends lost 6 bases and 0 bases respectively, with 15 bases between them. The TCR cDNA carried a universal primer site and UMIs from 5'RACE template switching. TCRdb re-analysed the 5' RACE reads in MiXCR, keeping a single row per CDR3 protein. There are hundreds of thousands of distinct CDR3 sequences in the sample; roughly 14% occur only once, and 11% to 15% lies in the top ten. The table lists this clonotype with a few counts. Its cognate antigen is unknown. Study-level results: Some clonotypes were seen in both the CD4 and the CD8 compartments. These made up a small share and likely arose from convergent recombination. The presence of abundant clonotypes contaminating from the bulk population was possible in FACS-sorted repertoires.

The sample consisted of PBMCs, taken on the day of the yellow fever booster vaccination. This TCR came from a young man who received the YFV17D yellow fever vaccine. The rearrangement links TRBV27 to TRBJ2-1; a weak D match, TRBD2 (6 bases). The CDR3 spells CASSWVAETSYNEQFF. The CDR3 bases are TGTGCCAGCAGCTGGGTAGCGGAGACCTCCTACAATGAGCAGTTCTTC.